Detailed here is one T cell receptor (beta chain). The data belong to a study of blood T cells in healthy people across ages. PCR was performed a second time for roughly 7 to 11 cycles using a sample-barcoded 5' primer and a J-beta primer mix. Via MiXCR, TCRdb re-called the 5' RACE reads, giving one row per CDR3 protein. The sample holds about 620,000 distinct CDR3 sequences, under 25% seen once. Germline V gene sequence: CDR1 MNHEY, CDR2 SMNVEV (reference sequence). The CDR3 totals 14 residues. The V end was cut by 3 bases, the J end by 2 bases, with 11 bases between. All donors came from Russia, were Caucasian and healthy, and spanned ages about 6 to 90.

The rearrangement uses TRBV27 and TRBJ2-7, with TRBD2 as a possible D gene (5 bases). Sequencing was done on a sample of blood. The source is a man in his 70s in good health. In nucleotides, the CDR3 is TGTGCCAGCAGTTTTGTAAGCGGAGCCTACGAGCAGTACTTC. Amino acid sequence: CASSFVSGAYEQYF.